This T cell receptor (beta chain) emerged from a study of cytomegalovirus exposure and HLA in healthy donors. Study results and limitations: A missense variant in DCLRE1C was later tied to TCR beta V- and J-gene trimming. Researchers reported in a later analysis that common viral pathogens appeared linked to several top clusters. About 87% or about 30% of the time was how often most TCR beta V segments were productive, according to an earlier analysis.

Vbeta (60) and Jbeta (13) primers were used in the PCR. Sequencing used immunoSEQ multiplex PCR; TCRdb keeps in-frame clones, though not all of them. The table has fewer than 200,000 clones, approximately 12% seen once. The donors comprised healthy bone marrow donors. CDR3 size: 14 residues. Trimming at V came to 6 bases and at J to 2 bases, leaving 5 bases not matched to a gene. Germline V gives CDR1 MNHNY, CDR2 SVGAGI (reference sequence). Notes on this clone: What it recognizes is unknown.

Material for sequencing was PBMCs. This TCR was sampled from a man aged 50 to 59 in good health and CMV-seropositive. The genes are TRBV6-6 and TRBJ2-3; 7 positions agree with TRBD1. CDR3 nucleotides: TGTGCCAGCAGCACAGGGGCCACCACAGATACGCAGTATTTT. Translating it yields CASSTGATTDTQYF.